Listed below are T cell receptor beta chains from one sample, sequenced in a study of neurological immune-mediated disorders. From the 5' RACE reads, TCRdb called clonotypes with MiXCR, one entry per CDR3 protein. The table records around 66,000 distinct CDR3 sequences, roughly 4.8% of them present only once. The sample consisted of PBMCs. Every receptor here comes from a woman in her 70s with multiple sclerosis. Both conserved end residues are part of each CDR3. A D gene is named only where the DNA matches it firmly. For some rows the clone size is stated as once, few or many, or as a class when expanded; others skip it.

v_call	d_call	clone_size	j_call	cdr3_aa	cdr3_nt
TRBV12-3/TRBV12-4	NA	many	TRBJ2-3	CASSPPSGDYTDTQYF	TGTGCCAGCAGTCCCCCTTCGGGAGACTACACAGATACGCAGTATTTT
TRBV20-1	NA	many	TRBJ2-3	CSASPRADTQYF	TGCAGTGCCTCACCTCGGGCAGATACGCAGTATTTT
TRBV12-3/TRBV12-4	NA	many	TRBJ2-7	CASSLWRDQPYEQYF	TGTGCCAGCAGTTTATGGCGGGACCAACCGTACGAGCAGTACTTC
TRBV20-1	TRBD2	many	TRBJ2-1	CSAEKIAGAIGNEQFF	TGCAGTGCTGAAAAAATAGCGGGAGCTATAGGCAATGAGCAGTTCTTC
TRBV25-1	NA	many	TRBJ1-1	CASSESQKGRAFF	TGTGCCAGCAGTGAATCGCAAAAGGGGCGAGCTTTCTTT
TRBV27	TRBD1	many	TRBJ1-2	CASSASTGGAGSGYTF	TGTGCCAGCAGTGCTTCGACAGGGGGCGCGGGATCGGGCTACACCTTC
TRBV5-6	TRBD2	NA	TRBJ2-1	CASSFSAGAYNEQFF	TGTGCCAGCAGCTTTTCAGCGGGAGCATACAATGAGCAGTTCTTC
TRBV20-1	TRBD2	many	TRBJ2-3	CSARDSGGSPDTQYF	TGCAGTGCTAGAGATTCGGGAGGGTCCCCAGATACGCAGTATTTT
TRBV20-1	NA	many	TRBJ1-2	CSARQPRPRGYTF	TGCAGTGCTAGACAGCCCCGCCCGAGGGGCTACACCTTC
TRBV7-3	NA	many	TRBJ2-7	CASRISGLYEQYF	TGTGCCAGCAGGATATCGGGACTCTACGAGCAGTACTTC
TRBV7-2	TRBD1	NA	TRBJ1-2	CASSLSLERTGGKGYTF	TGTGCCAGCAGCTTATCCCTGGAAAGGACAGGAGGAAAGGGCTACACCTTC
TRBV7-2	NA	NA	TRBJ2-5	CASSLVRGSGETQYF	TGTGCCAGCAGCTTAGTTCGGGGTAGTGGGGAGACCCAGTACTTC
TRBV4-3	NA	many	TRBJ2-3	CASSQGAGIVPDTQYF	TGCGCCAGCAGCCAAGGGGCAGGGATAGTACCAGATACGCAGTATTTT
TRBV7-2	NA	many	TRBJ2-6	CASSENWANVLTF	TGTGCCAGCAGCGAAAACTGGGCCAACGTCCTGACTTTC
TRBV2	NA	few	TRBJ2-7	CASSRDRIESYEQYF	TGTGCCAGCAGTCGAGACAGGATAGAAAGCTACGAGCAGTACTTC
TRBV10-3	NA	NA	TRBJ2-1	CAISRPEYNEQFF	TGTGCCATCAGTCGACCGGAATACAATGAGCAGTTCTTC
TRBV20-1	TRBD2	many	TRBJ2-3	CSARGAGGTDTQYF	TGCAGTGCTAGAGGAGCGGGGGGGACAGATACGCAGTATTTT
TRBV20-1	NA	many	TRBJ1-4	CSAREGTNEKLFF	TGCAGTGCTAGAGAGGGGACTAATGAAAAACTGTTTTTT
TRBV20-1	NA	many	TRBJ1-2	CSARDPAEPPGYTF	TGCAGTGCTAGAGATCCGGCCGAACCGCCTGGCTACACCTTC
TRBV20-1	TRBD2	many	TRBJ2-7	CSATTSGRGREQYF	TGCAGTGCGACAACTAGCGGGAGGGGCAGGGAGCAGTACTTC
TRBV12-3/TRBV12-4	TRBD1	few	TRBJ2-5	CASSTYRGRETQYF	TGTGCCAGCAGCACATACAGGGGGCGTGAGACCCAGTACTTC
TRBV7-2	NA	many	TRBJ1-1	CASSLAPSLQTEAFF	TGTGCCAGCAGCTTAGCGCCCAGTTTACAGACTGAAGCTTTCTTT
TRBV7-2	NA	few	TRBJ2-1	CASSFDGLAANEQFF	TGTGCCAGCAGCTTTGACGGGCTAGCAGCCAATGAGCAGTTCTTC
TRBV5-1	TRBD2	many	TRBJ2-1	CASSPTSARNEQFF	TGCGCCAGCAGCCCAACTAGCGCCAGGAATGAGCAGTTCTTC
TRBV7-9	TRBD1	many	TRBJ1-1	CASSQTGTDTEAFF	TGTGCCAGCAGCCAGACAGGGACAGACACTGAAGCTTTCTTT
TRBV9	NA	many	TRBJ2-3	CASSSKGGFADTQYF	TGTGCCAGCAGCTCAAAGGGGGGGTTCGCAGATACGCAGTATTTT